Sequencing of this T cell receptor beta chain was carried out in a study of CD8+ T cells in alopecia areata (dated by TCRdb to the late 2010s). A note on the overall study: The treated patients took part in an open-label pilot trial in which moderate-to-severe alopecia areata was treated with oral tofacitinib at 5 to 10 mg twice daily. Patients stayed on tofacitinib for 6 to 18 months and then had 6 months of follow-up off drug so that delayed response and recurrence could be assessed. For the treated patients, the SALT score, which quantifies what percentage of scalp surface area is affected, served as the measure of disease severity. To study T cell clonal expansion in alopecia areata, the researchers applied high-throughput TCRbeta sequencing to both the C3H/HeJ mouse model and human patients. In humans, TCRbeta sequencing was performed on scalp tissue and on sorted CD4+ and CD8+ peripheral blood T cells from healthy controls and from patients with patchy or totalis/universalis alopecia areata. Patients on tofacitinib were biopsied at baseline and after 4 and 24 weeks of treatment, and several of the patients also had a later scalp biopsy. Scalp clonality was compared across normal scalp (n=4), patchy alopecia areata scalp (n=8), and alopecia totalis/universalis scalp (n=8). RNA came from the PAXgene miRNA kit for fixed scalp, the miRNeasy kit for PBMCs, and the RNeasy kit for mouse skin. immunoSEQ multiplex PCR using 35 Vbeta forward primers and 13 Jbeta reverse primers was used to amplify TCRbeta CDR3 regions.

Overall study results and their limits: Scalp clonality and the number of expanded CD8+ clones among the top 100 scalp clones were significantly decreased by tofacitinib. Lesional scalp, especially in alopecia totalis/universalis, showed higher clonality and more expanded CD8+ clones than normal scalp, suggesting antigenic drive. Many expanded lesional clones were found to persist in scalp and blood during tofacitinib treatment, and relapse after treatment cessation may be partly explained by this persistence. Resident alphabeta T cells in normal human skin are also sequenced, complicating scalp TCR repertoire analysis, unlike mouse skin dominated by gammadelta T cells. TCR sequences shared between patients were less clear than in mice, possibly partly because of HLA diversity in the patient population. Because the treated cohort was small and had just a single nonresponder, larger studies are needed to establish links between baseline CD8+ expansion and response.

Library preparation used the immunoSEQ multiplex PCR assay. RNA was extracted from all samples and reverse transcribed into cDNA as template for TCR sequencing. SuperScript III was used to make first-strand cDNA, primed with a 2:1 mix of oligo-dT and random hexamers. Amplification bias was assessed with a synthetic immune receptor repertoire, and residual bias was removed computationally. The authors' pipeline ran thus. After raw reads were preprocessed to remove errors, the CDR3 was defined following IMGT conventions as running from the conserved cysteine to phenylalanine. Clonality was calculated as 1 minus Shannon entropy normalized by log2 of the number of productive unique TCRs. Whether each scalp clone was CD4 or CD8 was inferred by checking scalp TCRbeta sequences against the CD4 and CD8 repertoires from sorted blood. What TCRdb holds here is the immuneACCESS table cut down to in-frame rearrangements. Part of the clones is not present; checked against another copy, under half of the missing clones reflect an unresolved V gene, and the others are unexplained. Clone size and the V and J calls come from that table; the DNA yielded D and trimming. The sample table contains about 87,000 clones; only one count was recorded for around 70% of them. The ten largest clonotypes hold roughly 17% of the sample.

As concerns this clone: No antigen is known for it. Base qualities are not provided; no much larger clone lies one nucleotide away.

Deletion took 1 base off V and 1 base off J, with a span of 7 bases between the germline ends. Taken from the germline V gene, the CDR1 and CDR2 loops are SGHVS and FQNEAQ. The CDR3 numbers 14 residues from cysteine through phenylalanine. Only the CDR3 portion is preserved as DNA: 42 bases, with reading frame beginning at the first base. According to the study, the label for this sample's treatment or condition signals: oral pan-JAK inhibitor, 5-10 mg twice daily. Lesional scalp punch biopsies and peripheral blood were collected from alopecia areata patients. PBMCs were separated by density centrifugation and stained for CD3, CD4 and CD8, after which CD4+ and CD8+ T cells were sorted on a FACSAria.

Source: CD8+ T cells sorted from blood, taken between weeks 43 and 45, from a patient treated with tofacitinib. The V and J segments used are TRBV7-8 and TRBJ1-1; no D gene is confidently identified. This clonotype was sampled from a human donor with alopecia areata. DNA sequence: TGTGCCAGCAGCTTAGGCCGGGGGAACACTGAAGCTTTCTTT. Its translation is CASSLGRGNTEAFF.